This T cell receptor (beta chain) was profiled in a study of cytomegalovirus exposure and HLA in healthy donors. Study-wide findings and caveats: 87-base-pair reads could not separate some V segments, including TRBV6-2 and TRBV6-3. An apparent linkage of common viral pathogens to several of the most significant clusters emerged in a later analysis.

Note on this clone: As yet, its antigen is unknown.

The CDR3 runs to 14 residues. V was pared by 7 bases and J by 2 bases, with 12 bases between. Looked up from germline, CDR1 is SGHVS and CDR2 is FQNEAQ. 60 Vbeta and 13 Jbeta primers were used in PCR. Clones were read by immunoSEQ multiplex PCR, and TCRdb kept only the in-frame ones, dropping some. The sample lists some 180,000 clones; roughly 77% were seen once. Sequenced input: PBMCs. The sequence was collected from a young woman in good health and CMV-seronegative. This chain links TRBV7-8 with TRBJ2-1, with a tentative D call TRBD2 (6 bases). CDR3 amino acids: CASTPGGAYNEQFF. The DNA of the CDR3 is TGTGCCAGCACCCCCGGGGGTGCCTACAATGAGCAGTTCTTC.